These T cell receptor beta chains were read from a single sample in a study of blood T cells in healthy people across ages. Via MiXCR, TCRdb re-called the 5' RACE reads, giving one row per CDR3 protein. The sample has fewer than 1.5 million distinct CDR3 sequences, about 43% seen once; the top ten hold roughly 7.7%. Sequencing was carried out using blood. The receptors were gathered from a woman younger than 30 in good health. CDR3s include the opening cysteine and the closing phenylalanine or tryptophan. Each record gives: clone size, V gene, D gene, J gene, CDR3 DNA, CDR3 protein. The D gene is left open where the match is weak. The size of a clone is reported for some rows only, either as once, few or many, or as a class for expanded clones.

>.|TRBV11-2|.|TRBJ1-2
TGTGCCAGCAGCTACGGGTTGAGAAACTATGGCTACACCTTC
CASSYGLRNYGYTF
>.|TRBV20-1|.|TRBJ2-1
TGCAGTGCTAGAGTACTCCATGAGCAGTTCTTC
CSARVLHEQFF
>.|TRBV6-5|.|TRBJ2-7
TGTGCCAGCAGTTTACGCGATAACGCAGGGCGCTACGAGCAGTACTTC
CASSLRDNAGRYEQYF
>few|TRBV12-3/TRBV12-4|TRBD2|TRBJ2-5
TGTGCCAGCAGTCCCACGACTAGCCAAGGGGCAGGGACCCAGTACTTC
CASSPTTSQGAGTQYF
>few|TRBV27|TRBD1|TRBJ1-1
TGTGCCAGCAGGCGACAGGGAAACGACGAAGCTTTCTTT
CASRRQGNDEAFF
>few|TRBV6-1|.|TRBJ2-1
TGTGCCAGCAGCTCGGCGCGGGGCTCCTACAATGAGCAGTTCTTC
CASSSARGSYNEQFF
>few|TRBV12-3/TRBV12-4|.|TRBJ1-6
TGTGCCAGCAGGGTGATGGGTTCACCCCTCCACTTT
CASRVMGSPLHF
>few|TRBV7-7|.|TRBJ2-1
TGTGCCAGCAGCGAAGACTGGAGCTCCTACAATGAGCAGTTCTTC
CASSEDWSSYNEQFF
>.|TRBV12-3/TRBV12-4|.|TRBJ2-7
TGTGCCAGCAGCCCCTCCGAGAGCGGCGAGCAGTACTTC
CASSPSESGEQYF
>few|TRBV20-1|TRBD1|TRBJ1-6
TGCAGTGCTAGAGACGGGACAGACAATTCACCCCTCCACTTT
CSARDGTDNSPLHF
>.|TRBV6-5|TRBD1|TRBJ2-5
TGTGCCAGCAGTTACTTTGGGACAGGGTTGGGGGAGACCCAGTACTTC
CASSYFGTGLGETQYF
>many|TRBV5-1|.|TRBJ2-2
TGTGCCAGCAGCCGGAACACCGGGGAGCTGTTTTTT
CASSRNTGELFF
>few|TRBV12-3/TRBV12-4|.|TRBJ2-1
TGTGCCAGCGATATGGGCTCCTACAATGAGCAGTTCTTC
CASDMGSYNEQFF
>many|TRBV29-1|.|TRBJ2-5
TGCAGCGTACAGGGAGGAGAGACCCAGTACTTC
CSVQGGETQYF
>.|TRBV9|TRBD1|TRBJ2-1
TGTGCCAGCAGCGTCTCGGCAGGGGGTAACAATGAGCAGTTCTTC
CASSVSAGGNNEQFF
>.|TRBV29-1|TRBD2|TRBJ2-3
TGCAGCGCCGTAGCGGGGGTAAACACAGATACGCAGTATTTT
CSAVAGVNTDTQYF
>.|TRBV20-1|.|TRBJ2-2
TGCAGTGCTAGAAGCCCCGGGACACTGTCACCCGGGGAGCTGTTTTTT
CSARSPGTLSPGELFF
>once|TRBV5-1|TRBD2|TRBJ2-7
TGCGCCAGCAGCTTGTTTAACAGCGGGAAGAGCTCCTACGAGCAGTACTTC
CASSLFNSGKSSYEQYF
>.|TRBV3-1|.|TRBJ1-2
TGTGCCAGCAGCCAAGAGGCAGACCTCTATGGCTACACCTTC
CASSQEADLYGYTF
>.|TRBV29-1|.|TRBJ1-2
TGCAGCGTCGAGGATGGCAGGGGAAACTATGGCTACACCTTC
CSVEDGRGNYGYTF
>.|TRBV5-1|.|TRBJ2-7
TGCGCCAGCAGCTCCGGCCTGAGGGGGGCAGGCGACTACGAGCAGTACTTC
CASSSGLRGAGDYEQYF
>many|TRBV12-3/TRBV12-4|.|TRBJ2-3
TGTGCCAGCAGTTTGGGGTTCACAGATACGCAGTATTTT
CASSLGFTDTQYF
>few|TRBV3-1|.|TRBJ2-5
TGTGCCAGCAGCCAAGAAGTAGGGGAACAAATCCAAGAGACCCAGTACTTC
CASSQEVGEQIQETQYF
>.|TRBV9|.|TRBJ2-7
TGTGCCAGCAGCTCCCGATGGACCGACCTTGACGAGCAGTACTTC
CASSSRWTDLDEQYF
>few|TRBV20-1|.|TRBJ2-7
TGCAGTGCCGCCGAGACGGCACAGTCCTACGAGCAGTACTTC
CSAAETAQSYEQYF
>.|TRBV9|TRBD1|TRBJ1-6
TGTGCCAGCAGCGTAGAAGGCAGGGGGACCTATAATTCACCCCTCCACTTT
CASSVEGRGTYNSPLHF
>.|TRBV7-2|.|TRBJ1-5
TGTGCCAGCAGCATAACTACAGATCAGCCCCAGCATTTT
CASSITTDQPQHF